This is a list of T cell receptor beta chains from one sample in a study of identical twins. TCRdb reprocessed the 5' RACE reads via MiXCR and lists one record per CDR3 protein. The sample contains 450,000 or so distinct CDR3 sequences, around 14% of which appear only once. These data were also filed under a second study, of yellow fever vaccine responses in identical twins.

The sequencing input was CD4+ T cells sorted from blood. These receptors originate from a woman between 18 and 30 years old in good health. Both conserved end residues are part of each CDR3. Each record gives: J gene, D gene, V gene, clone size, CDR3 protein, CDR3 DNA. The D gene is left open where the match is weak. Clone size, where shown, is once, few, many, or a class for clones that have expanded.

TRBJ2-5 | - | TRBV4-3 | - | CASSQDGAVGETQYF | TGCGCCAGCAGCCAAGATGGTGCAGTCGGAGAGACCCAGTACTTC
TRBJ1-4 | - | TRBV5-1 | few | CASSGLGVVAEKLFF | TGCGCCAGCAGCGGGTTAGGGGTCGTCGCGGAAAAACTGTTTTTT
TRBJ2-2 | TRBD2 | TRBV3-1 | - | CASSFGAGGTGELFF | TGTGCCAGCAGCTTCGGAGCGGGGGGCACCGGGGAGCTGTTTTTT
TRBJ2-1 | TRBD2 | TRBV24-1 | many | CATSLTSGGPNEQFF | TGTGCCACCAGCCTGACTAGCGGGGGGCCCAATGAGCAGTTCTTC
TRBJ1-2 | TRBD1 | TRBV5-1 | - | CASSLHQGEGGYTF | TGCGCCAGCAGCTTGCATCAGGGGGAAGGTGGCTACACCTTC
TRBJ2-7 | TRBD2 | TRBV12-3/TRBV12-4 | many | CASRRSSGGAYEQYF | TGTGCCAGCAGGCGGTCTAGCGGGGGGGCATACGAGCAGTACTTC
TRBJ1-5 | - | TRBV27 | - | CASSSSRGQPQHF | TGTGCCAGCAGTTCATCCCGAGGACAGCCCCAGCATTTT
TRBJ2-2 | TRBD1 | TRBV20-1 | - | CSARVRGLTGELFF | TGCAGTGCTAGAGTTAGGGGGCTCACCGGGGAGCTGTTTTTT
TRBJ2-5 | - | TRBV12-3/TRBV12-4 | few | CASSSGVLFQETQYF | TGTGCCAGCAGTTCAGGGGTCCTTTTCCAAGAGACCCAGTACTTC
TRBJ2-7 | - | TRBV12-3/TRBV12-4 | - | CASSDYDLFSYEQYF | TGTGCCAGCAGTGATTACGACCTATTCTCCTACGAGCAGTACTTC
TRBJ2-7 | TRBD2 | TRBV6-5 | - | CASSYRASGKLWEQYF | TGTGCCAGCAGTTATCGAGCTAGCGGGAAACTTTGGGAGCAGTACTTC
TRBJ2-5 | TRBD1 | TRBV5-1 | - | CASRIFGTGVQETQYF | TGCGCCAGCAGAATCTTCGGGACAGGAGTTCAAGAGACCCAGTACTTC
TRBJ2-1 | TRBD2 | TRBV7-6 | - | CASSLTGVGLAGYNEQFF | TGTGCCAGCAGCTTAACGGGGGTGGGACTAGCGGGGTACAATGAGCAGTTCTTC
TRBJ1-1 | - | TRBV12-3/TRBV12-4 | - | CASGGRSLNTEAFF | TGTGCCAGCGGCGGCAGGTCTTTGAACACTGAAGCTTTCTTT
TRBJ2-1 | TRBD2 | TRBV4-3 | many | CASSLRTSGSSEQFF | TGCGCCAGCAGCCTCAGGACTAGCGGGAGTAGTGAGCAGTTCTTC
TRBJ1-5 | - | TRBV6-1 | few | CASSASYKNQPQHF | TGTGCCAGCAGTGCTAGTTATAAAAATCAGCCCCAGCATTTT
TRBJ2-1 | - | TRBV7-8 | - | CASSILDWYNEQFF | TGTGCCAGCAGCATACTGGACTGGTACAATGAGCAGTTCTTC
TRBJ2-7 | - | TRBV5-1 | - | CASSLPGAAYEQYF | TGCGCCAGCAGCCTCCCGGGGGCAGCCTACGAGCAGTACTTC
TRBJ2-2 | - | TRBV4-1 | - | CASSQEIGQPGDTGELFF | TGCGCCAGCAGCCAAGAGATAGGACAGCCCGGGGACACCGGGGAGCTGTTTTTT
TRBJ2-1 | TRBD2 | TRBV6-2/TRBV6-3 | - | CASLRAGGYNEQFF | TGTGCCAGCCTTAGAGCGGGAGGCTACAATGAGCAGTTCTTC
TRBJ2-5 | TRBD1 | TRBV24-1 | - | CATSDLGTGLQETQYF | TGTGCCACCAGTGATCTCGGGACAGGATTACAAGAGACCCAGTACTTC
TRBJ1-1 | TRBD1 | TRBV20-1 | - | CSARVQGAAEAFF | TGCAGTGCTAGAGTTCAGGGGGCCGCTGAAGCTTTCTTT
TRBJ2-3 | TRBD2 | TRBV7-9 | few | CASSLAPGTSGTDTQYF | TGTGCCAGCAGCTTAGCGCCAGGGACTAGCGGCACAGATACGCAGTATTTT
TRBJ2-1 | TRBD2 | TRBV7-2 | few | CASNGLAGDNEQFF | TGTGCCAGCAACGGACTAGCGGGGGACAATGAGCAGTTCTTC
TRBJ1-6 | TRBD1 | TRBV12-3/TRBV12-4 | - | CASSGGDRAHSPLHF | TGTGCCAGCAGTGGGGGGGACAGGGCTCATTCACCCCTCCACTTT
TRBJ1-6 | - | TRBV7-9 | - | CASSPTAGRVNSPLHF | TGTGCCAGCAGCCCAACAGCGGGACGGGTAAATTCACCCCTCCACTTT
TRBJ2-6 | - | TRBV14 | - | CASSQTPPGTGANVLTF | TGTGCCAGCAGCCAAACTCCCCCGGGAACTGGGGCCAACGTCCTGACTTTC
TRBJ2-5 | - | TRBV10-3 | - | CAISESEGRGETQYF | TGTGCCATCAGTGAGTCAGAAGGCAGGGGAGAGACCCAGTACTTC
TRBJ2-7 | TRBD2 | TRBV29-1 | few | CSVAGGGSSYEQYF | TGCAGCGTTGCTGGGGGGGGGTCCTCCTACGAGCAGTACTTC
TRBJ2-1 | TRBD2 | TRBV4-3 | few | CASSLNSGSPNEQFF | TGCGCCAGCAGCCTGAACAGCGGGAGCCCCAATGAGCAGTTCTTC
TRBJ2-7 | - | TRBV29-1 | many | CSVQTLFYEQYF | TGCAGCGTTCAAACCCTTTTCTACGAGCAGTACTTC
TRBJ2-1 | TRBD2 | TRBV6-1 | - | CASSQPPGLAGGSSYNEQFF | TGTGCCAGCAGTCAACCACCGGGACTAGCGGGGGGGAGCTCCTACAATGAGCAGTTCTTC
TRBJ2-2 | - | TRBV7-3 | few | CASSIQTGRGTGELFF | TGTGCCAGCAGCATCCAGACAGGGAGGGGCACCGGGGAGCTGTTTTTT
TRBJ1-2 | - | TRBV19 | few | CASSPSRTDYGYTF | TGTGCCAGTAGTCCTTCAAGGACAGACTATGGCTACACCTTC
TRBJ2-7 | TRBD1 | TRBV5-1 | - | CASSRTGGRGSDEQYF | TGCGCCAGCAGCAGGACAGGGGGACGAGGTTCGGACGAGCAGTACTTC
TRBJ2-2 | - | TRBV12-3/TRBV12-4 | few | CASSLRLADLNTGELFF | TGTGCCAGCAGTTTACGCCTAGCAGACCTTAACACCGGGGAGCTGTTTTTT
TRBJ2-3 | - | TRBV2 | - | CASILVPDTQYF | TGTGCCAGCATCCTAGTCCCAGATACGCAGTATTTT
TRBJ2-4 | - | TRBV28 | few | CASSSGTPKNIQYF | TGTGCCAGCAGTTCGGGGACGCCTAAAAACATTCAGTACTTC
TRBJ1-5 | - | TRBV24-1 | - | CATSSGTSGDQPQHF | TGTGCCACCAGCTCCGGGACATCCGGCGATCAGCCCCAGCATTTT
TRBJ2-3 | - | TRBV28 | few | CASKRSSYTQYF | TGTGCCAGCAAAAGATCTAGTTATACGCAGTATTTT
TRBJ1-5 | - | TRBV10-2 | - | CASSEGGLDQPQHF | TGCGCCAGCAGTGAAGGGGGTCTGGATCAGCCCCAGCATTTT
TRBJ1-5 | - | TRBV12-3/TRBV12-4 | many | CASSPRFNQPQHF | TGTGCCAGCAGCCCTCGATTTAATCAGCCCCAGCATTTT
TRBJ2-2 | TRBD2 | TRBV20-1 | many | CSASRGGRETGELFF | TGCAGTGCTAGTCGGGGGGGCAGAGAAACCGGGGAGCTGTTTTTT
TRBJ2-3 | TRBD2 | TRBV20-1 | - | CSAIYPRAGVTDTQYF | TGCAGTGCTATATATCCCCGGGCGGGGGTCACAGATACGCAGTATTTT
TRBJ2-5 | - | TRBV9 | - | CASTRTGLGETQYF | TGTGCCAGCACCAGGACGGGCCTTGGAGAGACCCAGTACTTC